Below, 9 T cell receptor beta chains from the same sample are listed, as sequenced in a study of cytomegalovirus exposure and HLA in healthy donors. Researchers ran the PCR with 60 Vbeta and 13 Jbeta primers. TCRdb keeps only in-frame clones here, not all; method: immunoSEQ multiplex PCR. This table has roughly 98,000 clones, roughly 74% appearing once. Sequencing input: PBMCs. All receptors derive from a woman between 70 and 85 years old in good health and CMV-seropositive.

The chain combines TRBV2 with TRBJ1-1; 9 bases line up with TRBD1. V shed 5 bases and J 8 bases; nucleotides not matched to a gene: 6. CDR1 is SNHLY and CDR2 is FYNNEI in the germline V gene. This CDR3 is built from 13 residues. This CDR3 is CASSSTGGIEAFF. The CDR3, as DNA: TGTGCCAGCAGTTCCACAGGGGGCATCGAAGCTTTCTTT.

This clone occurred once. The chain carries TRBV18 and TRBJ1-6; 7 bases are shared with TRBD1. J was trimmed by 7 bases and V by 6 bases; bases with no gene match: 12. The CDR3 spans 16 residues. Germline V gene lookup returns CDR1 KGHSH and CDR2 LQKENI. The CDR3 loop reads CASSLLGLGGNSPLHF. Written as DNA, the CDR3 is TGTGCCAGCTCCCTATTAGGCTTAGGGGGCAATTCACCCCTCCACTTT.

The chain uses TRBV6-1 and TRBJ1-6; D is unclear. V lost 3 bases, J lost 4 bases, and 10 bases lay in between. Germline CDR1 and CDR2: MNHNS and SASEGT. The CDR3 totals 15 residues. CDR3 DNA: TGTGCCAGCAGTGATGGTCCAGATTATAATTCACCCCTCCACTTT. Residues: CASSDGPDYNSPLHF.

The chain is built from TRBV6-1 and TRBJ1-5; D remains unclear. Trimming took 8 bases from V and 2 from J, leaving 13 bases between them. Germline loops: CDR1 MNHNS, CDR2 SASEGT. This CDR3 spans 14 amino acids. The CDR3 DNA is TGTGCCAGCGCACCGGCTAGCGGCAATCAGCCCCAGCATTTT. Its translation is CASAPASGNQPQHF.

The chain combines TRBV28 with TRBJ1-5; TRBD1 is a possible D gene (5 bases). The germline V gene encodes CDR1 MDHEN and CDR2 SYDVKM. The CDR3 length is 14 residues. The ends were cut back, 6 bases at V and 9 bases at J, with 18 bases in the middle. CDR3 sequence: CASSRVGGATPQHF. The CDR3 DNA is TGTGCCAGCAGCCGTGTTGGAGGGGCGACGCCCCAGCATTTT.

The V call is TRBV30, the J call TRBJ2-3; TRBD2 agrees at 8 bases. J gave up 5 bases and V 2 bases, and 12 bases lay outside the gene matches. Germline CDR1 and CDR2: GTSNPN and SVGIG (reference sequence). The CDR3 is made up of 16 amino acids. CDR3 protein: CAWSLVDQRELDTQYF. The CDR3 region has the DNA TGTGCCTGGAGTCTAGTTGACCAGCGGGAGTTAGATACGCAGTATTTT.

This chain links TRBV27 with TRBJ2-7; 9 nucleotides align to TRBD1. Unmatched junction bases numbered 7, after V lost 2 bases and J lost 5 bases. The CDR3 has 15 amino acids. Germline V CDR1 and CDR2: MNHEY, SMNVEV (reference sequence). The chain's CDR3 is CASSLMPGQGNEQYF. In DNA, the CDR3 is TGTGCCAGCAGTTTAATGCCAGGACAGGGGAACGAGCAGTACTTC.

This sequence joins TRBV7-2 and TRBJ2-5; 8 positions match TRBD2. The germline V gene has CDR1 SGHTA and CDR2 FQGNSA. The CDR3 length is 16 residues. V shed 1 base, J shed 2 bases, and the junction held 6 bases outside the gene matches. CDR3 sequence reads: CASSLGLAGTQETQYF. The CDR3 DNA is TGTGCCAGCAGCTTAGGTCTAGCGGGTACTCAAGAGACCCAGTACTTC.

This chain joins TRBV7-2 and TRBJ1-4; D is unclear. The CDR3 is 12 residues long. Germline V CDR1 and CDR2: SGHTA, FQGNSA. V gave up 5 bases and J gave up 8 bases, with 9 bases separating them. CDR3 protein: CASSKSREKLFF. Written as DNA, the CDR3 is TGTGCCAGCAGCAAATCGCGGGAAAAACTGTTTTTT. The whole variable domain, filled in from reference TRBV7-2 and TRBJ1-4, reads GAGVSQSPSNKVTEKGKDVELRCDPISGHTALYWYRQSLGQGLEFLIYFQGNSAPDKSGLPSDRFSAERTGGSVSTLTIQRTQQEDSAVYLCASSKSREKLFFGSGTQLSVL.